This note documents a single T cell receptor beta chain sequence. What it binds is unknown. Amplified TCR beta CDR3 regions came from RNA transcripts. The HTBI set primed first-round TCR CDR3 RT-PCR. TCRdb recomputed calls from the multiplex PCR reads with MiXCR, one row per CDR3 protein. The data contain over 700,000 distinct CDR3 sequences, roughly 40% of them singletons. Germline V CDR1 and CDR2: SQVTM, ANQGSEA. The V gene end was trimmed by 5 bases and the J gene end by 5 bases; junction bases not matched to a gene: 11. The CDR3 sequence is 14 residues long. These patients, aged 18 to 65, had recently diagnosed hyperthyroidism lasting under 2 months. It was uncontrolled infection, other autoimmune disease, pregnancy or lactation that excluded patients. This entry comes from a study of T cells in Graves' hyperthyroidism and ophthalmopathy. Whole-study findings and limits: Most expanded thyroid clonotypes above 0.001 also appeared in blood.

This chain links TRBV29-1 with TRBJ1-1; TRBD1 matches at 7 bases. Source material: blood. The clonotype comes from a man aged 18 to 29 with Graves' hyperthyroidism. In nucleotides, the CDR3 is TGCAGCGTTATACCGGGACAGCTGACGACTGAAGCTTTCTTT. Encoded protein: CSVIPGQLTTEAFF.